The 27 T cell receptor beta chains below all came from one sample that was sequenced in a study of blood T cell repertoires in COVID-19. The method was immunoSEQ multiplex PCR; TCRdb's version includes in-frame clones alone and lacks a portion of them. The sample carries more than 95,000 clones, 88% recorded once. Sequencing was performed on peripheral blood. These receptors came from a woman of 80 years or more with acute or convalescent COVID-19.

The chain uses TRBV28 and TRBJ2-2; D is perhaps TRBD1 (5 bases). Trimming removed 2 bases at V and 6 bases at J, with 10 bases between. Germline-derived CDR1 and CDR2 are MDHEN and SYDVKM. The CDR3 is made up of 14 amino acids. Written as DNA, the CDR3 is TGTGCCAGCAGTTTAAATGGACACCCCGGGGAGCTGTTTTTT. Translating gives CASSLNGHPGELFF. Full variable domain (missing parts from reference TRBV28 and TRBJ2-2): DVKVTQSSRYLVKRTGEKVFLECVQDMDHENMFWYRQDPGLGLRLIYFSYDVKMKEKGDIPEGYSVSREKKERFSLILESASTNQTSMYLCASSLNGHPGELFFGEGSRLTVL.

CDR3 coding DNA: TGTGCCAGCAGCCCTACGACTAGCGGGGGGCAGTATTTT. Residues: CASSPTTSGGQYF. This chain links TRBV9 with TRBJ2-3; 12 nucleotides match TRBD2. Germline V gene lookup returns CDR1 SGDLS and CDR2 YYNGEE. The CDR3 is 13 amino acids. Trimming removed 4 bases from V and 11 bases from J; junction bases left unmatched: 5.

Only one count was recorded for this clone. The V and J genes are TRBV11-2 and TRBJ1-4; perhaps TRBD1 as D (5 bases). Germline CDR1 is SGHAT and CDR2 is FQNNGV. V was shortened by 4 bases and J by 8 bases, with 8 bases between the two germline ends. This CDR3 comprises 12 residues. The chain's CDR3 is CASSSGGEKLFF. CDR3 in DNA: TGTGCCAGCAGCTCGGGGGGGGAAAAACTGTTTTTT.

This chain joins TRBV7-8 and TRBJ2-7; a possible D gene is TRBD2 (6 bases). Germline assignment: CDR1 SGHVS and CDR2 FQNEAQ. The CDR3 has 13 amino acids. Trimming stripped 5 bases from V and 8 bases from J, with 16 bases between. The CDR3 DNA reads TGTGCCAGCAGCCTACGACGGGGGTCCAAGCAGTACTTC. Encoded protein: CASSLRRGSKQYF. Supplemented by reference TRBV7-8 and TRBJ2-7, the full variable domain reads GAGVSQSPRYKVAKRGQDVALRCDPISGHVSLFWYQQALGQGPEFLTYFQNEAQLDKSGLPSDRFFAERPEGSVSTLKIQRTQQEDSAVYLCASSLRRGSKQYFGPGTRLTVT.

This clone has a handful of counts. This CDR3 reads CASSLVADTQYF. The CDR3 nucleotides are TGTGCCAGCAGCTTAGTCGCAGATACGCAGTATTTT. V usage is TRBV7-9 and J usage is TRBJ2-3; D is unresolved. V was shortened by 1 base and J by 4 bases, with 3 bases between the two germline ends. CDR3 size: 12 residues. Per the germline V gene, CDR1 is SEHNR and CDR2 is FQNEAQ (reference sequence).

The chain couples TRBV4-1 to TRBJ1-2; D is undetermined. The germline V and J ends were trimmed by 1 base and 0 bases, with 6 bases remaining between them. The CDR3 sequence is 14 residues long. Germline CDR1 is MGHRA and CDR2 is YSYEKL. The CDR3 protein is CASSQAPANYGYTF. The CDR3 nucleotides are TGCGCCAGCAGCCAAGCGCCAGCTAACTATGGCTACACCTTC.

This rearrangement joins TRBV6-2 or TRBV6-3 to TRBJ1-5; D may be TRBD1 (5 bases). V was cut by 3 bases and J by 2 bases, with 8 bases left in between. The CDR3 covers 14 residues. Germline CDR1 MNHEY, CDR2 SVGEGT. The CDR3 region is CASSYLGGNQPQHF. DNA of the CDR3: TGTGCCAGCAGTTATTTAGGGGGCAATCAGCCCCAGCATTTT.

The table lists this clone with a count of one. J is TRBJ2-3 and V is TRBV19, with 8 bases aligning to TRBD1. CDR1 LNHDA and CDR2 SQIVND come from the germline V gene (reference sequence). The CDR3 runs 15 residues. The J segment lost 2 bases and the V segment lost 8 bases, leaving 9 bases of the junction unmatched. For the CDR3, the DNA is TGTGCCAGTGAGGACGGACAGGGTCCCACAGATACGCAGTATTTT. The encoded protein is CASEDGQGPTDTQYF.

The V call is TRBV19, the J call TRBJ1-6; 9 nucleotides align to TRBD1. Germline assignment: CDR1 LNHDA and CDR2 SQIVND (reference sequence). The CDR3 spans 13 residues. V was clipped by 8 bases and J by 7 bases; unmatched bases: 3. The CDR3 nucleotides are TGTGCCAGTGGGACAGGGAGGAATTCACCCCTCCACTTT. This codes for CASGTGRNSPLHF.

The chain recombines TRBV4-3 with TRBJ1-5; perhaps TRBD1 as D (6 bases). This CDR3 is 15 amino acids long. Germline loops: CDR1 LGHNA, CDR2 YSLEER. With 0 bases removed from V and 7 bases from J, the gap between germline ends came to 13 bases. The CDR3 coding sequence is TGCGCCAGCAGCCAAGATGCACAGGGAACGCAGCCCCAGCATTTT. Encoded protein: CASSQDAQGTQPQHF.

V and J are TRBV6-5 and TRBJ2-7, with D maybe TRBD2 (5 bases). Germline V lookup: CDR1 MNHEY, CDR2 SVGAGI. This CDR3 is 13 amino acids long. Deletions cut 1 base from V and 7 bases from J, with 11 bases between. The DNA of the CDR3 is TGTGCCAGCAGTTACTGGCTCGGCGGGGAGCAGTACTTC. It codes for CASSYWLGGEQYF.

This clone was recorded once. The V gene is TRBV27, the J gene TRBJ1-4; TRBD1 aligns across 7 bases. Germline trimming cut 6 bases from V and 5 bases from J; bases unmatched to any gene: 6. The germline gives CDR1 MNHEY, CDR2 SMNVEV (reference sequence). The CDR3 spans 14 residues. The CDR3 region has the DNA TGTGCCAGCAGGGTACAGGGGAGAAATGAAAAACTGTTTTTT. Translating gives CASRVQGRNEKLFF.

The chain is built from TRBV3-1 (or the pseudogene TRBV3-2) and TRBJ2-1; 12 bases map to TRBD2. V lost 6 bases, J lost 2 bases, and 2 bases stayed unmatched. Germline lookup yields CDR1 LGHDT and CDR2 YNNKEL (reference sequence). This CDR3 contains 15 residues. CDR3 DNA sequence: TGTGCCAGCAGTAGGACTAGCGGGGCCTACAATGAGCAGTTCTTC. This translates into CASSRTSGAYNEQFF.

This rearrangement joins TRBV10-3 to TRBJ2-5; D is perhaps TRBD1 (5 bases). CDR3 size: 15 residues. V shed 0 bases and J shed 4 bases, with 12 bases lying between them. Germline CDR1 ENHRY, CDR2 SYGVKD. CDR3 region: CAISESHTGRETQYF. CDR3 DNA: TGTGCCATCAGTGAGTCGCATACAGGAAGAGAGACCCAGTACTTC.

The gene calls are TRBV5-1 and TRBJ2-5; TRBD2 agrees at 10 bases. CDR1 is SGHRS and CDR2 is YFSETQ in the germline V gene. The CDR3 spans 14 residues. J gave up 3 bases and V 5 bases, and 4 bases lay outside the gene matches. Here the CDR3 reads CASSWLAGEETQYF. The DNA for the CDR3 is TGCGCCAGCAGTTGGCTAGCGGGAGAAGAGACCCAGTACTTC.

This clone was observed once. The CDR3, as DNA: TGCAGTGTCCTCCGAGAGACCCAGTACTTC. This codes for CSVLRETQYF. The chain has TRBV20-1 and TRBJ2-5; D is undetermined. Germline CDR1 DFQATT, CDR2 SNEGSKA (reference sequence). CDR3 length: 10 residues. Trimming left V 7 bases short and J 4 bases short, with 7 bases between.

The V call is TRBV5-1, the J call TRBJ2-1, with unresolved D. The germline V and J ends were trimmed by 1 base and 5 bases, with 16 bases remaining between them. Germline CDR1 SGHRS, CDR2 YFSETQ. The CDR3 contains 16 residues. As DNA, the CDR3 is TGCGCCAGCAGCTTGAGTTCGAGAATGAGGAACAATGAGCAGTTCTTC. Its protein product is CASSLSSRMRNNEQFF.

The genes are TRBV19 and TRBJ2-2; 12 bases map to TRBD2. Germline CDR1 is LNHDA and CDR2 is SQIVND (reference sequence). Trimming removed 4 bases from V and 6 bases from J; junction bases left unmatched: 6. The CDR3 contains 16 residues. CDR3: CASSTTSGRFAGELFF. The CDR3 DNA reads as TGTGCCAGTAGTACAACTAGCGGGAGGTTCGCCGGGGAGCTGTTTTTT.

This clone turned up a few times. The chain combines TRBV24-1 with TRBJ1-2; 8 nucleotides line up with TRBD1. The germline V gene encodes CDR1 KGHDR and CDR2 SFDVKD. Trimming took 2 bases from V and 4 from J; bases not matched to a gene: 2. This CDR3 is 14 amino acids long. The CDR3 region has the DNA TGTGCCACCAGTGATTCCGGACAGGGCTATGGCTACACCTTC. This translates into CATSDSGQGYGYTF.

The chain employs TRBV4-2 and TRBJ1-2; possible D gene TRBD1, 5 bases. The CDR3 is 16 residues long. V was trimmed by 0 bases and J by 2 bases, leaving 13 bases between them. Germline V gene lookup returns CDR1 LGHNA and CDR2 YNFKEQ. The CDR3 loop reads CASSQDRPGKNYGYTF. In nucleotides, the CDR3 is TGTGCCAGCAGCCAAGATAGACCAGGGAAGAACTATGGCTACACCTTC.

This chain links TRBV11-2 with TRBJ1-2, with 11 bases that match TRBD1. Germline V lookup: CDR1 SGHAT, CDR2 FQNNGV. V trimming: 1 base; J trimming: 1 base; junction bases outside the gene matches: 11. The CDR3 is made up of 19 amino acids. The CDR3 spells CASSLAFRDRGEGNYGYTF. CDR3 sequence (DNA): TGTGCCAGCAGCTTAGCCTTCCGGGACAGGGGGGAGGGTAACTATGGCTACACCTTC.

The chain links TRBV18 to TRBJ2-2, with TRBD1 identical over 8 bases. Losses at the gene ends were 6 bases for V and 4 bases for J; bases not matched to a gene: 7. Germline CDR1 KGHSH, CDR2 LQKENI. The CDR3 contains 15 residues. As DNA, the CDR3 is TGTGCCAGCTCCAGACAGGGGTCGGGCACCGGGGAGCTGTTTTTT. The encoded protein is CASSRQGSGTGELFF.

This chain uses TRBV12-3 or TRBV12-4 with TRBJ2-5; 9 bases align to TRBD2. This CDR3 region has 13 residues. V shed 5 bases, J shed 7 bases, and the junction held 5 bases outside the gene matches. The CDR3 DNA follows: TGTGCCAGCAGTCGACTAGCGGCCGCGACCCAGTACTTC. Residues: CASSRLAAATQYF.

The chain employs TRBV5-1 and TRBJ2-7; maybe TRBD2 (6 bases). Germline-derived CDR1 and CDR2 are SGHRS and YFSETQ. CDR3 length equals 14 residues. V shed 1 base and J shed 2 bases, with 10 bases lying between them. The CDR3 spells CASSLWGGPYEQYF. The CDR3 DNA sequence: TGCGCCAGCAGCTTGTGGGGAGGTCCCTACGAGCAGTACTTC.

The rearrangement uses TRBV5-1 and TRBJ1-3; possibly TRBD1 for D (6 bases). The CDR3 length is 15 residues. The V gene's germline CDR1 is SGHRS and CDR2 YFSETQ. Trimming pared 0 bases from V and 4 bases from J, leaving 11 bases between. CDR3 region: CASSLVQGQGNTIYF. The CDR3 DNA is TGCGCCAGCAGCTTGGTCCAGGGGCAAGGAAACACCATATATTTT.

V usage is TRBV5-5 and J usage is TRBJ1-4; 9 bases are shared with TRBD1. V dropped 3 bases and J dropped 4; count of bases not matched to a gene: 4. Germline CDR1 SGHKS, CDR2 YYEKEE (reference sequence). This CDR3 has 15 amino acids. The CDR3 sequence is CASSSPGQGNEKLFF. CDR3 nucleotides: TGTGCCAGCAGCTCACCGGGACAGGGTAATGAAAAACTGTTTTTT.

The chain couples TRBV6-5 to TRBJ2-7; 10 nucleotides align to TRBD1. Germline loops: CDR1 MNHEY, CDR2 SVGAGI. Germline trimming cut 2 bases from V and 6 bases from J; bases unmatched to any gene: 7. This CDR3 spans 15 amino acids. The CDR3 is CASSYSPGTGVEQYF. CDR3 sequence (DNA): TGTGCCAGCAGTTACAGCCCTGGGACAGGGGTCGAGCAGTACTTC.